The 10 T cell receptor beta chains reported below all come from one sample, sequenced in a study of Graves' ophthalmopathy and Graves' hyperthyroidism. RNA served as the template for amplifying TCR beta CDR3 regions. The authors performed first-round RT-PCR with HTBI primers and then a second-round multiplex PCR. TCRdb re-called the multiplex PCR reads with MiXCR, one entry per CDR3 protein. The profile shows more than 300,000 distinct CDR3 sequences, 15% to 20% of them singletons. Sequences were obtained from peripheral blood. Receptor source: an adult woman with stable Graves' hyperthyroidism.

The chain recombines TRBV6-5 with TRBJ1-1; tentative D call: TRBD1 (5 bases). V dropped 2 bases and J dropped 1 base, with 8 bases sitting between them. Germline values: CDR1 MNHEY, CDR2 SVGAGI. The CDR3 extends over 14 amino acids. The CDR3 sequence: CASSYQRGNTEAFF. CDR3 DNA sequence: TGTGCCAGCAGTTACCAAAGGGGGAACACTGAAGCTTTCTTT.

This clonotype was recorded a few times. A much larger clone sits a single nucleotide away, making a read error possible. The CDR3 coding sequence is TGTGCCACCAAGACTAGCGGGAGATCGTACACCGGGGAGCTGTGTTTT. Protein sequence: CATKTSGRSYTGELCF. This chain connects TRBV6-2 or TRBV6-3 to TRBJ2-2; 12 bases agree with TRBD2. Looked up from germline, CDR1 is MNHEY and CDR2 is SVGEGT. The CDR3 sequence is 16 residues long.

In regard to this clonotype: The junction and the germline gene differ at one end; a read error may be behind it. The genes are TRBV4-3 and TRBJ1-2; tentative D call: TRBD1 (6 bases). This CDR3 is built from 17 residues. The germline gives CDR1 LGHNA, CDR2 YSLEER. CDR3 residues: CASSKHRAQTTKHGYSF. Written as DNA, the CDR3 is TGCGCCAGCAGCAAACACAGGGCTCAGACTACGAAGCATGGCTACTCCTTC.

In this sample, this clonotype turned up many times. This chain links TRBV29-1 with TRBJ2-6; a possible D gene is TRBD2 (5 bases). Deletions cut 4 bases from V and 2 bases from J, with 9 bases between. CDR3 length equals 14 residues. The V gene's germline CDR1 is SQVTM and CDR2 ANQGSEA. DNA of the CDR3: TGCAGCGTTGGCGAGGGCGCTGGGGCCAACGTCCTGACTTTC. Translated, it gives CSVGEGAGANVLTF.

The sample holds many counts of this clonotype. The rearrangement joins TRBV11-2 to TRBJ1-6; a possible D gene is TRBD1 (5 bases). V was pared by 1 base and J by 10 bases, with 8 bases between. This CDR3 has 13 amino acids. Germline lookup yields CDR1 SGHAT and CDR2 FQNNGV. As DNA, the CDR3 is TGTGCCAGCAGCTTAGTGACAGACTCACCCCTCCACTTT. Translation gives CASSLVTDSPLHF.

This clonotype was recorded at least ten times. The rearrangement joins TRBV3-1 to TRBJ2-7; TRBD1 aligns across 7 bases. The J segment lost 6 bases and the V segment lost 2 bases, leaving 4 bases of the junction unmatched. CDR1 is LGHDT and CDR2 is YNNKEL in the germline V gene (reference sequence). The CDR3 has 13 amino acids. The CDR3 nucleotides read TGTGCCAGCAGCCAATTAACAGGGGTCGAGCAGTACTTC. Its translation: CASSQLTGVEQYF.

This clonotype was found many times. The rearrangement uses TRBV12-3 or TRBV12-4 and TRBJ1-1, with D tentatively TRBD1 (6 bases). The V end was cut by 7 bases, the J end by 1 base, with 13 bases between. CDR3 length equals 14 residues. In DNA form, the CDR3 reads TGTGCCAGCACCAAACAGGGCAGGAACACTGAAGCTTTCTTT. Translated: CASTKQGRNTEAFF.

This rearrangement joins TRBV6-1 to TRBJ1-1; TRBD1 matches at 7 bases. The CDR3 is 15 residues long. The junction had 13 bases not matched to a gene; V was cut back by 8 bases and J by 4 bases. The germline V gene has CDR1 MNHNS and CDR2 SASEGT. The CDR3 reads CASGQEGGLGTEAFF. Here the CDR3 DNA reads TGTGCCAGCGGACAGGAGGGGGGGTTGGGCACTGAAGCTTTCTTT.

This clonotype has a handful of counts. V is TRBV6-5 and J is TRBJ2-3; TRBD2 is a possible D gene (5 bases). CDR1 and CDR2 (germline): MNHEY, SVGAGI. V lost 2 bases, J lost 8 bases, and 8 bases lay in between. The CDR3 covers 12 residues. The CDR3 DNA reads TGTGCCAGCAGTTACGACCGGGGTACGCAGTATTTT. It codes for CASSYDRGTQYF.

Ten or more counts support this clonotype. V and J are TRBV24-1 and TRBJ1-5; D is ambiguous. This CDR3 region has 12 residues. Trimming pared 5 bases from V and 6 bases from J, leaving 7 bases between. The germline V gene encodes CDR1 KGHDR and CDR2 SFDVKD. DNA of the CDR3: TGTGCCACCAGTGGGGAAGGTCAGCCCCAGCATTTT. Its protein product is CATSGEGQPQHF.